This TCR beta chain appears in the sequencing data of a study of blood T cell repertoires in COVID-19. Study-level background: PBMCs, B-cell-depleted T cells, or T cells provided the cDNA or gDNA that made up the material.

This CDR3 is built from 13 residues. CDR1 is ENHRY and CDR2 is SYGVKD in the germline V gene. The V end lost 0 bases, the J end lost 7 bases, and 4 bases lay between the germline ends. Profiling relied on immunoSEQ multiplex PCR, and the TCRdb table lists in-frame clones only, not all of them. The sample contains around 130,000 clones, about 81% of which appear only once. This clone appeared a single time. The receptor comes from a man aged 35-49 years with acute COVID-19. The chain couples TRBV10-3 to TRBJ1-6; D gene unclear. Material for sequencing was PBMCs or T cells enriched from blood (not recorded which). This chain's CDR3 is CAISESQNSPLHF. DNA of the CDR3: TGTGCCATCAGTGAGTCGCAGAATTCACCCCTCCACTTT.